The 27 T cell receptor beta chains below all came from one sample that was sequenced in a study of cytomegalovirus exposure and HLA in healthy donors. Assay: immunoSEQ multiplex PCR; the TCRdb copy retains only in-frame clones and omits some. The data contain some 290,000 clones, approximately 86% of them singletons. Sequencing input: PBMCs. The source of these receptors is a young man in good health and CMV-seronegative.

This sequence joins TRBV19 and TRBJ1-5, with D unresolved. V gave up 1 base and J gave up 6 bases, with 10 bases separating them. The CDR3 sequence is 14 residues long. Germline-derived CDR1 and CDR2 are LNHDA and SQIVND (reference sequence). CDR3 coding DNA: TGTGCCAGTAGTATAGCGGGGTATCGTCAGCCCCAGCATTTT. It specifies CASSIAGYRQPQHF.

V is TRBV19 and J is TRBJ1-4; 8 bases align to TRBD1. Germline V lookup: CDR1 LNHDA, CDR2 SQIVND (reference sequence). Trimming removed 5 bases from V and 2 bases from J; junction bases left unmatched: 7. This CDR3 is 16 amino acids long. CDR3 DNA: TGTGCCAGTAGTGCACAGGGGGTAAGGACTAATGAAAAACTGTTTTTT. This encodes CASSAQGVRTNEKLFF.

The chain employs TRBV30 and TRBJ2-3; D call uncertain. Germline V gives CDR1 GTSNPN, CDR2 SVGIG (reference sequence). Deletions cut 4 bases from V and 4 bases from J, with 9 bases between. CDR3 length equals 12 residues. CDR3 sequence: CAWTRISDTQYF. The CDR3 nucleotides are TGTGCCTGGACTCGTATCTCAGATACGCAGTATTTT.

A remark on this clone: In the same sample, other DNA sequences code for this CDR3. This rearrangement joins TRBV7-9 to TRBJ1-1; 7 bases line up with TRBD1. This CDR3 is built from 14 residues. Per germline, CDR1 SEHNR and CDR2 FQNEAQ (reference sequence). The ends lost 1 base at V and 2 bases at J; junction bases unmatched: 1. Here the CDR3 reads CASSLGGGNTEAFF. CDR3 sequence (DNA): TGTGCCAGCAGCTTAGGAGGGGGCAACACTGAAGCTTTCTTT. Filled out from reference TRBV7-9 and TRBJ1-1, the complete variable domain reads DTGVSQNPRHKITKRGQNVTFRCDPISEHNRLYWYRQTLGQGPEFLTYFQNEAQLEKSRLLSDRFSAERPKGSFSTLEIQRTEQGDSAMYLCASSLGGGNTEAFFGQGTRLTVV.

V gene TRBV9 combines with J gene TRBJ2-3; 9 nucleotides match TRBD1. The CDR3 extends over 17 amino acids. The germline CDR1 and CDR2 sequences are SGDLS and YYNGEE. Trimming at V came to 0 bases and at J to 2 bases, leaving 7 bases not matched to a gene. The CDR3, as DNA: TGTGCCAGCAGCGTAGATGAGACAGGGGGTATCACAGATACGCAGTATTTT. The encoded protein is CASSVDETGGITDTQYF.

J is TRBJ2-7 and V is TRBV5-1, with D maybe TRBD1 (6 bases). CDR1 is SGHRS and CDR2 is YFSETQ in the germline V gene. The CDR3 length is 15 residues. Trimming took 1 base from V and 6 from J, leaving 17 bases between them. CDR3 coding DNA: TGCGCCAGCAGCTTGATGGGGGCCCGCGGAAGCGAGCAGTACTTC. Amino acid sequence: CASSLMGARGSEQYF.

This chain connects TRBV30 to TRBJ1-2, with D unresolved. The CDR3 is 17 amino acids. CDR1 is GTSNPN, CDR2 SVGIG, per germline (reference sequence). Trimming left V 0 bases short and J 0 bases short, with 17 bases between. CDR3 region: CAWSVQRPDRANYGYTF. As DNA, the CDR3 is TGTGCCTGGAGTGTACAGCGGCCTGACCGAGCTAACTATGGCTACACCTTC.

V and J are TRBV6-1 and TRBJ1-1; no clear D gene. Trimming shortened V by 2 bases and J by 0 bases, and 16 bases separated the two germline ends. The germline V gene encodes CDR1 MNHNS and CDR2 SASEGT. The CDR3 consists of 17 residues. In nucleotides, the CDR3 is TGTGCCAGCAGTGAAAGTTGGTGGAGGGCCCTGAACACTGAAGCTTTCTTT. Translated: CASSESWWRALNTEAFF.

This clone was seen a single time. The chain carries TRBV11-3 and TRBJ2-3; weak D call: TRBD1 (6 bases). The germline V and J ends were trimmed by 1 base and 1 base, with 12 bases remaining between them. This CDR3 contains 16 residues. The germline gives CDR1 SGHNT, CDR2 YENEEA. This CDR3 is CASSLAGSGGTDTQYF. CDR3 bases: TGTGCCAGCAGCTTAGCTGGATCAGGGGGCACAGATACGCAGTATTTT. Full variable domain (missing parts from reference TRBV11-3 and TRBJ2-3): EAGVVQSPRYKIIEKKQPVAFWCNPISGHNTLYWYLQNLGQGPELLIRYENEEAVDDSQLPKDRFSAERLKGVDSTLKIQPAELGDSAVYLCASSLAGSGGTDTQYFGPGTRLTVL.

J is TRBJ1-1 and V is TRBV5-4; the D gene is possibly TRBD1 (6 bases). Germline-derived CDR1 and CDR2 are SGHNT and YYREEE (reference sequence). The CDR3 is 14 residues long. The V end was cut by 3 bases, the J end by 6 bases, with 15 bases between. The CDR3 DNA follows: TGTGCCAGCAGCTCCCGTACAGGGATGCCTGAAGCTTTCTTT. Protein product: CASSSRTGMPEAFF.

This chain uses TRBV19 with TRBJ1-5; D unclear. CDR1 and CDR2 from the germline V gene are LNHDA and SQIVND (reference sequence). The V end lost 1 base, the J end lost 2 bases, and 9 bases lay between the germline ends. This CDR3 contains 15 residues. The CDR3 reads CASSIAVRGNQPQHF. The CDR3 nucleotides are TGTGCCAGTAGTATAGCCGTGCGGGGCAATCAGCCCCAGCATTTT.

The chain links TRBV5-6 to TRBJ1-6, with D perhaps TRBD1 (5 bases). The CDR3 consists of 13 residues. Between the trimmed V and J ends, which lost 7 bases and 9 bases, there was a span of 14 bases. In germline, CDR1 is SGHDT, CDR2 YYEEEE. The CDR3 region has the DNA TGTGCCAGCTCCATATGGGGGGGTTCACCCCTCCACTTT. The encoded protein is CASSIWGGSPLHF.

The rearrangement joins TRBV20-1 to TRBJ1-2; D possibly corresponds to TRBD1 (5 bases). The germline gives CDR1 DFQATT, CDR2 SNEGSKA (reference sequence). This CDR3 is built from 11 residues. Trimming removed 6 bases at V and 6 bases at J, with 11 bases between. DNA for the CDR3: TGCAGTGCACCGGGACTCGATGGCTACACCTTC. This gives the protein CSAPGLDGYTF.

The chain has TRBV2 and TRBJ2-1; possibly TRBD1 for D (5 bases). CDR1 SNHLY and CDR2 FYNNEI come from the germline V gene. The V and J ends lost 4 bases and 8 bases respectively, with 15 bases between them. CDR3 length: 14 residues. CDR3 DNA: TGTGCCAGCAGTGGTCGGGCAGGGAAACATGAGCAGTTCTTC. Its translation is CASSGRAGKHEQFF.

The chain uses TRBV18 and TRBJ2-6, with TRBD1 matching 9 bases. V gave up 8 bases and J gave up 2 bases; unmatched junction bases: 1. Germline CDR1 and CDR2: KGHSH and LQKENI. The CDR3 spans 14 residues. CDR3 nucleotide sequence: TGTGCCAGCCGACAGGGGGCTGGGGCCAACGTCCTGACTTTC. This gives the protein CASRQGAGANVLTF.

This clone came up once. The chain is built from TRBV5-1 and TRBJ1-3, with D possibly being TRBD1 (6 bases). With 3 bases removed from V and 0 bases from J, the gap between germline ends came to 13 bases. Germline CDR1 is SGHRS and CDR2 is YFSETQ. This CDR3 is built from 16 residues. CDR3: CASSWDTWASGNTIYF. CDR3 bases: TGCGCCAGCAGCTGGGACACCTGGGCCTCTGGAAACACCATATATTTT.

V gene TRBV10-3 combines with J gene TRBJ2-7, with 10 bases matching TRBD2. Germline values: CDR1 ENHRY, CDR2 SYGVKD. J was trimmed by 3 bases and V by 4 bases; bases with no gene match: 3. The CDR3 is 14 residues long. The CDR3 bases are TGTGCCATCAGTGTCTTAGCGGGGGGCTACGAGCAGTACTTC. It specifies CAISVLAGGYEQYF.

The genes are TRBV6-6 and TRBJ2-7; a possible D gene is TRBD1 (5 bases). The ends were cut back, 2 bases at V and 4 bases at J, with 12 bases in the middle. Germline assignment: CDR1 MNHNY and CDR2 SVGAGI (reference sequence). There are 14 residues in the CDR3. CDR3: CASSYPQQEYEQYF. CDR3 nucleotide sequence: TGTGCCAGCAGTTACCCCCAACAGGAATACGAGCAGTACTTC.

V gene TRBV30 combines with J gene TRBJ1-1; D is possibly TRBD1 (6 bases). Germline assignment: CDR1 GTSNPN and CDR2 SVGIG (reference sequence). The CDR3 has 14 residues. V lost 2 bases and J lost 5, with 15 bases in between. CDR3 in DNA: TGTGCCTGGAGTCCGGACAGAATTACGACTGAAGCTTTCTTT. Its translation is CAWSPDRITTEAFF.

The V and J genes are TRBV19 and TRBJ1-1; D is undetermined. This CDR3 has 15 residues. V was shortened by 6 bases and J by 1 base, with 15 bases between the two germline ends. CDR1 and CDR2 (germline): LNHDA, SQIVND (reference sequence). The CDR3 spells CASRQEAQRNTEAFF. CDR3 coding DNA: TGTGCCAGTAGGCAGGAGGCGCAGAGGAACACTGAAGCTTTCTTT.

The chain couples TRBV6-6 to TRBJ1-2; the D is unclear. V shed 3 bases and J shed 4 bases, with 3 bases lying between them. This CDR3 has 11 amino acids. Germline V gene sequence: CDR1 MNHNY, CDR2 SVGAGI (reference sequence). DNA of the CDR3: TGTGCCAGCAGTTATATCTATGGCTACACCTTC. Encoded protein: CASSYIYGYTF.

The chain recombines TRBV7-9 with TRBJ2-5; tentative D call: TRBD2 (6 bases). The CDR3 length is 15 residues. Deletions cut 4 bases from V and 5 bases from J, with 17 bases between. Germline loops: CDR1 SEHNR, CDR2 FQNEAQ (reference sequence). CDR3 in DNA: TGTGCCAGCAGCTGGATGGGACCTGCGGGGGAGACCCAGTACTTC. Its translation is CASSWMGPAGETQYF. The variable domain in full, completed from reference TRBV7-9 and TRBJ2-5, reads DTGVSQNPRHKITKRGQNVTFRCDPISEHNRLYWYRQTLGQGPEFLTYFQNEAQLEKSRLLSDRFSAERPKGSFSTLEIQRTEQGDSAMYLCASSWMGPAGETQYFGPGTRLLVL.

The chain uses TRBV27 and TRBJ1-1, with 9 bases matching TRBD1. The trim removed 3 bases at V and 3 bases at J, leaving 5 bases unmatched. Germline-derived CDR1 and CDR2 are MNHEY and SMNVEV (reference sequence). The CDR3 sequence is 15 residues long. CDR3 sequence (DNA): TGTGCCAGCAGTTTTGGGACAGGGTGGGACACTGAAGCTTTCTTT. It encodes CASSFGTGWDTEAFF.

This clone appeared a single time. J is TRBJ2-7 and V is TRBV5-1; 8 bases are a match to TRBD1. Unmatched junction bases numbered 11, after V lost 4 bases and J lost 5 bases. The CDR3 has 15 amino acids. Per germline, CDR1 SGHRS and CDR2 YFSETQ. The CDR3: CASSLAPGGLDEQYF. The CDR3 nucleotides are TGCGCCAGCAGCCTGGCGCCAGGGGGCCTTGACGAGCAGTACTTC.

The chain combines TRBV27 with TRBJ2-3; no clear D. V was cut by 3 bases and J by 2 bases, with 6 bases left in between. CDR1 MNHEY and CDR2 SMNVEV come from the germline V gene (reference sequence). This CDR3 comprises 13 residues. CDR3 nucleotides: TGTGCCAGCAGTTTCACAGACACAGATACGCAGTATTTT. Its protein product is CASSFTDTDTQYF.

This chain links TRBV11-2 with TRBJ1-3; no definite D call. The CDR3 loop spans 15 amino acids. Deletions cut 0 bases from V and 1 base from J, with 7 bases between. Germline V gene lookup returns CDR1 SGHAT and CDR2 FQNNGV. This CDR3 reads CASSLDPGSGNTIYF. CDR3 nucleotide sequence: TGTGCCAGCAGCTTAGACCCGGGTTCTGGAAACACCATATATTTT.

This clone was observed a few times. This chain uses TRBV5-5 with TRBJ2-7; 7 bases are a match to TRBD1. CDR1 and CDR2 (germline): SGHKS, YYEKEE (reference sequence). The CDR3 totals 14 residues. J gave up 1 base and V 5 bases, and 6 bases lay outside the gene matches. The CDR3 sequence: CASSKGQTSYEQYF. The CDR3 DNA sequence: TGTGCCAGCAGTAAGGGACAGACATCCTACGAGCAGTACTTC. The whole variable domain, remainder taken from reference TRBV5-5 and TRBJ2-7, is DAGVTQSPTHLIKTRGQQVTLRCSPISGHKSVSWYQQVLGQGPQFIFQYYEKEERGRGNFPDRFSARQFPNYSSELNVNALLLGDSALYLCASSKGQTSYEQYFGPGTRLTVT.